The 3 T cell receptor beta chains listed next were all sequenced from one sample in a study of blood T cell repertoires in COVID-19. Clones were read by immunoSEQ multiplex PCR, and TCRdb kept only the in-frame ones, dropping some. Of around 200,000 clones in the sample, approximately 82% were seen once. Sequencing was carried out using peripheral blood. The origin of the receptors is a man between 50 and 59 years old with active or convalescent COVID-19.

The chain carries TRBV9 and TRBJ1-3, with 7 bases lining up with TRBD1. CDR1 is SGDLS, CDR2 YYNGEE, per germline. This CDR3 is 15 amino acids long. V was pared by 3 bases and J by 3 bases, with 6 bases of the junction left unmatched. The CDR3 reads CASSAETGSGNTIYF. The CDR3 nucleotides are TGTGCCAGCAGCGCCGAGACAGGGAGTGGAAACACCATATATTTT.

The gene calls are TRBV7-2 and TRBJ1-1, with D possibly TRBD1 on 5 matching bases. This CDR3 has 16 residues. Trimming took 4 bases from V and 0 from J, leaving 15 bases between them. The germline CDR1 and CDR2 sequences are SGHTA and FQGNSA. CDR3 protein: CASSYNTGYMNTEAFF. The DNA of the CDR3 is TGTGCCAGCAGCTACAACACAGGATACATGAACACTGAAGCTTTCTTT.

This clone was seen more than once but under ten times. The chain uses TRBV5-1 and TRBJ2-2; D is unclear. The germline V gene encodes CDR1 SGHRS and CDR2 YFSETQ. With 0 bases removed from V and 4 bases from J, the gap between germline ends came to 4 bases. CDR3 size: 13 residues. CDR3 nucleotide sequence: TGCGCCAGCAGCTTGGGAGCCACCGGGGAGCTGTTTTTT. The encoded protein is CASSLGATGELFF.